These 11 T cell receptor beta chains came from one sample sequenced in a study of T cells after yellow fever vaccination. A single record per CDR3 protein comes from TCRdb applying MiXCR to the 5' RACE reads. The top ten clones hold about 3.5% of a sample with hundreds of thousands of distinct CDR3 sequences, approximately 8% of them seen once. The specimen comprised CD4+ T cells sorted from PBMCs, sampled 5 days after the yellow fever booster vaccination. The source of these receptors is a young man who received the YFV17D yellow fever vaccine.

This rearrangement joins TRBV6-6 to TRBJ1-1, with TRBD1 as a possible D gene (5 bases). V lost 6 bases to trimming and J lost 10 bases, with 15 bases between them. CDR1 MNHNY and CDR2 SVGAGI come from the germline V gene (reference sequence). The CDR3 spans 12 residues. The CDR3, as DNA: TGTGCCAGCAGCCTACGGGTTGGGGGAGCTTTCTTT. It codes for CASSLRVGGAFF.

In this sample, this clonotype turned up many times. The rearrangement uses TRBV16 and TRBJ2-7; D is unresolved. The germline V gene has CDR1 KGHSY and CDR2 FQNENV. V lost 0 bases, J lost 0 bases, and 6 bases lay in between. The CDR3 length is 14 residues. The CDR3 nucleotides read TGTGCCAGCAGCCAATCCCACAGCTCCTACGAGCAGTACTTC. Its protein product is CASSQSHSSYEQYF.

This chain joins TRBV5-4 and TRBJ2-5, with 9 bases that match TRBD2. The junction had 8 bases not matched to a gene; V was cut back by 3 bases and J by 5 bases. This CDR3 region has 15 residues. CDR1 and CDR2 (germline): SGHNT, YYREEE (reference sequence). In nucleotides, the CDR3 is TGTGCCAGCAGCTCTAGCGGGGCATCGCTCGAGACCCAGTACTTC. It yields the protein CASSSSGASLETQYF.

CDR3 region: CSVGGRWGGSSYEQYF. Written as DNA, the CDR3 is TGCAGCGTTGGGGGTCGCTGGGGAGGAAGCTCCTACGAGCAGTACTTC. V usage is TRBV29-1 and J usage is TRBJ2-7; perhaps TRBD2 as D (6 bases). There are 16 residues in the CDR3. Germline V gives CDR1 SQVTM, CDR2 ANQGSEA. The ends were cut back, 4 bases at V and 0 bases at J, with 19 bases in the middle.

This clonotype has ten or more counts. The chain joins TRBV10-3 to TRBJ1-5, with a tentative D call TRBD1 (6 bases). The CDR3 covers 13 residues. Germline V gene sequence: CDR1 ENHRY, CDR2 SYGVKD. Trimming took 8 bases from V and 3 from J, leaving 11 bases between them. The CDR3 coding sequence is TGTGCCATCGGACAGCAAGTCAATCAGCCCCAGCATTTT. This translates into CAIGQQVNQPQHF.

This clonotype was counted between two and nine times. The rearrangement links TRBV20-1 to TRBJ2-1; 9 bases are shared with TRBD2. The CDR3 runs to 13 residues. V lost 6 bases, J lost 3 bases, and 3 bases stayed unmatched. Germline-derived CDR1 and CDR2 are DFQATT and SNEGSKA (reference sequence). The CDR3 spells CSAQRGVYNEQFF. CDR3 bases: TGCAGTGCACAGCGGGGGGTCTACAATGAGCAGTTCTTC.

The chain is built from TRBV6-1 and TRBJ1-2; 8 bases are shared with TRBD1. The germline gives CDR1 MNHNS, CDR2 SASEGT. This CDR3 comprises 14 residues. The trim removed 5 bases at V and 3 bases at J, leaving 5 bases unmatched. The CDR3 region is CASSWKDRDYGYTF. The CDR3 DNA reads TGTGCCAGCAGTTGGAAGGACAGGGACTATGGCTACACCTTC.

There are a few counts of this clonotype. The V gene is TRBV3-1, the J gene TRBJ2-5; TRBD2 agrees at 7 bases. Germline CDR1 reads LGHDT; CDR2 reads YNNKEL (reference sequence). After removal of 1 base from V and 1 base from J, the junction contained 3 bases not matched to a gene. The length of the CDR3 is 15 residues. For the CDR3, the DNA is TGTGCCAGCAGCCAAGGACTAGCATCCCAAGAGACCCAGTACTTC. This sequence encodes CASSQGLASQETQYF.

The chain has TRBV3-1 and TRBJ1-6; D perhaps matches TRBD1 (6 bases). Trimming left V 6 bases short and J 8 bases short, with 14 bases between. CDR1 LGHDT and CDR2 YNNKEL come from the germline V gene (reference sequence). This CDR3 has 14 residues. The CDR3 protein is CASSTGSVHSPLHF. The CDR3 DNA sequence: TGTGCCAGCAGTACAGGGAGCGTCCATTCACCCCTCCACTTT. Supplemented by reference TRBV3-1 and TRBJ1-6, the full variable domain reads DTAVSQTPKYLVTQMGNDKSIKCEQNLGHDTMYWYKQDSKKFLKIMFSYNNKELIINETVPNRFSPKSPDKAHLNLHINSLELGDSAVYFCASSTGSVHSPLHFGNGTRLTVT.

This clonotype has at least ten counts. The chain couples TRBV7-3 to TRBJ2-1, with D possibly matching TRBD2 (5 bases). The CDR3 length is 17 residues. CDR1 is SGHTA and CDR2 is FQGTGA in the germline V gene. The germline V and J ends were trimmed by 5 bases and 7 bases, with 24 bases remaining between them. In DNA, the CDR3 is TGTGCCAGCAGCCTGTCCCCATTGGGCTTCTCGGGGAATGAGCAGTTCTTC. This gives the protein CASSLSPLGFSGNEQFF.

In this sample, this clonotype turned up a few times. V is TRBV4-3 and J is TRBJ1-2, with D uncertain. The CDR3 has 15 amino acids. The V end lost 0 bases, the J end lost 0 bases, and 8 bases lay between the germline ends. Per the germline V gene, CDR1 is LGHNA and CDR2 is YSLEER. CDR3 loop: CASSQDTYPNYGYTF. DNA for the CDR3: TGCGCCAGCAGCCAAGACACATACCCTAACTATGGCTACACCTTC.